This T cell receptor (beta chain) was identified during a study of cytomegalovirus exposure and HLA in healthy donors. Study context: An earlier analysis identified 110 million or so unique TCR beta sequences in 150 million to 200 million T cells.

About this clone: The antigen remains unidentified.

Study observations and caveats: Sequences of the TCR beta chain were said to predict the HLA-A and HLA-B alleles of most subjects accurately. Association of a missense DCLRE1C variant with TCR beta V- and J-gene trimming was reported in a later analysis.

Germline CDR1 is MDHEN and CDR2 is SYDVKM. The length of the CDR3 is 17 residues. With V trimmed by 0 bases and J by 4 bases, 7 bases remained unmatched. Primers for the PCR totalled 60 Vbeta and 13 Jbeta. Produced via immunoSEQ multiplex PCR; TCRdb's table is partial and in-frame only. The top ten clones hold about 4.5% of a sample with 160,000 or so clones, about 80% of them seen once. This receptor was identified in a man aged 25-40 years in good health and CMV-seronegative. The sequenced sample consisted of PBMCs. The rearrangement joins TRBV28 to TRBJ1-4, with 8 bases fitting TRBD1. CDR3 protein: CASSLWSQGAINEKLFF. DNA for the CDR3: TGTGCCAGCAGTTTATGGAGTCAGGGGGCCATTAATGAAAAACTGTTTTTT.